This T cell receptor (beta chain) was captured in a study of Graves' ophthalmopathy and Graves' hyperthyroidism. The study, taken as a whole, reports: Blood samples also showed most expanded thyroid clonotypes exceeding 0.001 frequency.

The source of the PBMCs was over 8.5 ml of fresh peripheral blood. The authors amplified TCR beta CDR3 regions from RNA transcripts. An opening RT-PCR round employed HTBI primers and preceded a second-round multiplex PCR. A single record per CDR3 protein comes from TCRdb applying MiXCR to the multiplex PCR reads. The data show about 210,000 distinct CDR3 sequences, roughly 27% seen once. Note on this clonotype: Its antigen is undetermined.

The V gene's germline CDR1 is GTSNPN and CDR2 SVGIG (reference sequence). The CDR3 totals 17 residues. The V gene end was trimmed by 0 bases and the J gene end by 1 base; junction bases not matched to a gene: 9. The receptor comes from a man aged 50 or older with Graves' ophthalmopathy. The chain couples TRBV30 to TRBJ2-5; TRBD2 agrees at 9 bases. The sequencing sample was made of peripheral blood. The CDR3 DNA reads TGTGCCTGGAGTGTCAGCGGGGGGCCACTACCCCAAGAGACCCAGTACTTC. It encodes CAWSVSGGPLPQETQYF.